This T cell receptor beta chain was recorded in a study of blood T cells in healthy people across ages. Per the germline V gene, CDR1 is SGHNT and CDR2 is YENEEA. V was clipped by 5 bases and J by 4 bases; unmatched bases: 5. The CDR3 is made up of 13 amino acids. In the case of this clonotype: Its antigen is currently unknown.

Broader study findings: Age showed a roughly linear inverse relationship with TCR beta diversity per million T cells.

Primers used in a second PCR of about 7 to 12 cycles were a sample-barcoded 5' primer and a J-beta primer mix. TCRdb processed the 5' RACE reads anew with MiXCR; each CDR3 protein has one entry. The sample lists around 1.5 million distinct CDR3 sequences, 30% to 40% seen once, with about 11% in the top ten. The genes are TRBV11-3 and TRBJ2-7; TRBD2 matches 7 bases. The sample was blood. The sequence was obtained from a woman under 40 in good health. For the CDR3, the DNA is TGTGCCAGCAGCCCAGCGGGACGTTACGAGCAGTACTTC. It is translated as CASSPAGRYEQYF.